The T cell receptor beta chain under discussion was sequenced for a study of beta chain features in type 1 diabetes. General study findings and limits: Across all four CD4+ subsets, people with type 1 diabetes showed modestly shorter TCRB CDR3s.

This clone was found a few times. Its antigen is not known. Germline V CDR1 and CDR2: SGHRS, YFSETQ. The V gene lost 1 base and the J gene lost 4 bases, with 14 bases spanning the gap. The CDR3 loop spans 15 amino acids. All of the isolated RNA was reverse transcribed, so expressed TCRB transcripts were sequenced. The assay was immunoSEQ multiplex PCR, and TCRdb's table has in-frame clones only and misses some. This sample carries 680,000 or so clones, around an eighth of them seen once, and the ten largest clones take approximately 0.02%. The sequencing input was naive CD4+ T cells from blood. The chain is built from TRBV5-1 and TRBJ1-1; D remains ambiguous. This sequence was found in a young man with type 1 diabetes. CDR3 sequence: CASSLSAATGTEAFF. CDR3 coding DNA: TGCGCCAGCAGCTTGTCGGCGGCGACTGGCACTGAAGCTTTCTTT.